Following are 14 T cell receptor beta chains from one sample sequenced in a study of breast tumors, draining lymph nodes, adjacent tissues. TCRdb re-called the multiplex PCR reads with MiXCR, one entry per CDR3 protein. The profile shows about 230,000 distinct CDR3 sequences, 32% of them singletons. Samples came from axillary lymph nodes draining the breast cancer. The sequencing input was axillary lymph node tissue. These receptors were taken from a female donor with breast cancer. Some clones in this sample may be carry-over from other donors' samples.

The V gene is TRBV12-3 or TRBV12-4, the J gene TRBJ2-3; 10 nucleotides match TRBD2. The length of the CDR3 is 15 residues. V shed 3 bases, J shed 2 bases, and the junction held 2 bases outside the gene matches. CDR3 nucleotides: TGTGCCAGCAGTTTCACTAGCGGGGCCACAGATACGCAGTATTTT. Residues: CASSFTSGATDTQYF.

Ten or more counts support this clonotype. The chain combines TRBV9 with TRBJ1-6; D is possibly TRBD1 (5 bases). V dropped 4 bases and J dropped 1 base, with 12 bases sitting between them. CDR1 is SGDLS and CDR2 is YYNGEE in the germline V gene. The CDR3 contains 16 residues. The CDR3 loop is CASSPGGGSYNSPLHF. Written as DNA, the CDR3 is TGTGCCAGCAGCCCCGGTGGGGGTTCCTATAATTCACCCCTCCACTTT.

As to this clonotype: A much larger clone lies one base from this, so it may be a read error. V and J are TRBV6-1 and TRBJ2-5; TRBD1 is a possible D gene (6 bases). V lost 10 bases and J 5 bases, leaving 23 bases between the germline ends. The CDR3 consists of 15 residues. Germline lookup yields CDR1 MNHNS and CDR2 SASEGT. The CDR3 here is CANRPTQGMVETQYF. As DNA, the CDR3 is TGTGCCAACAGGCCCACACAGGGAATGGTCGAGACCCAGTACTTC.

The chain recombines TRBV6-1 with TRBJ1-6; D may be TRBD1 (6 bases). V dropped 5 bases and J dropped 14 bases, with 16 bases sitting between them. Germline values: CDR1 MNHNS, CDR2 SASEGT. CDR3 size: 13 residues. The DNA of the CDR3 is TGTGCCAGCAGTCGGACAGACAGGAGGGCCCTCCACTTT. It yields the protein CASSRTDRRALHF.

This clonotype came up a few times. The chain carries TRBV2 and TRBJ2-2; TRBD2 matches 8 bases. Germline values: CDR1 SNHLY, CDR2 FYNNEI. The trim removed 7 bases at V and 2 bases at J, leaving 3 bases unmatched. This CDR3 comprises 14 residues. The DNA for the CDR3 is TGTGCCAGCACGGGACTAGTAAACACCGGGGAGCTGTTTTTT. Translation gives CASTGLVNTGELFF.

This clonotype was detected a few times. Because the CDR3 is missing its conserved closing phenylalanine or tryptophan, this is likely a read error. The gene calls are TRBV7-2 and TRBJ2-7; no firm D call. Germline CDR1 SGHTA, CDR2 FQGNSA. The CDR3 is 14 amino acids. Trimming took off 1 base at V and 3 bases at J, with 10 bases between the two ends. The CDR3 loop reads CASSLGFGSYEQYL. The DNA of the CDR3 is TGTGCCAGCAGCTTAGGATTCGGAAGCTACGAGCAGTACCTC.

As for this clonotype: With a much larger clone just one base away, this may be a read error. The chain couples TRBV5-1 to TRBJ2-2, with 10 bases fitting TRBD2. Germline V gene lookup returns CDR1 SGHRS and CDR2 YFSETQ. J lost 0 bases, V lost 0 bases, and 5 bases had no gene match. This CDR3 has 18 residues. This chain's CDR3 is CASSLVASGSTNTGELFF. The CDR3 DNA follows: TGCGCCAGCAGCTTGGTCGCTAGCGGGAGCACGAACACCGGGGAGCTGTTTTTT.

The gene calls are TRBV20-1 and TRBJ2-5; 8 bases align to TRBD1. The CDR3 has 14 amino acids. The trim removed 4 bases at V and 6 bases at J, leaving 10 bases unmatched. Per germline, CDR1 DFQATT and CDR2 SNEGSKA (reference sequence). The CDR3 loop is CSATGGGGRKTQYF. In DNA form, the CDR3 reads TGCAGTGCTACAGGGGGCGGTGGGAGGAAGACCCAGTACTTC.

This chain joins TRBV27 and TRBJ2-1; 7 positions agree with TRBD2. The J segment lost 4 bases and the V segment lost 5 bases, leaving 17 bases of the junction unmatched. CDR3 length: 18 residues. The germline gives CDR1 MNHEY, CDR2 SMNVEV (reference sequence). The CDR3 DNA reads TGTGCCAGCAGTGGACCTATGGAGGGAGGGCCGTTGTACAATGAGCAGTTCTTC. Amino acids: CASSGPMEGGPLYNEQFF.

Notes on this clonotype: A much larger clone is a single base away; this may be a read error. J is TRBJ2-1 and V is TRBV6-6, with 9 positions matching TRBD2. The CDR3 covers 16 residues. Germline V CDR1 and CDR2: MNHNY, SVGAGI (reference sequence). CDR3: CASSNSSRREGNEQFF. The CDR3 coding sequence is TGTGCCAGCAGTAACTCCTCTAGGCGGGAGGGTAATGAGCAGTTCTTC.

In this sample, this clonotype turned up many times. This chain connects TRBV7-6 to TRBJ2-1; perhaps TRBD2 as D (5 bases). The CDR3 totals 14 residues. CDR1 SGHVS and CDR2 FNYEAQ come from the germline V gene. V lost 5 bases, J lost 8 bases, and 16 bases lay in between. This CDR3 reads CASSLRRAGDEQFF. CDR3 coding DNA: TGTGCCAGCAGCCTCCGAAGGGCGGGCGATGAGCAGTTCTTC.

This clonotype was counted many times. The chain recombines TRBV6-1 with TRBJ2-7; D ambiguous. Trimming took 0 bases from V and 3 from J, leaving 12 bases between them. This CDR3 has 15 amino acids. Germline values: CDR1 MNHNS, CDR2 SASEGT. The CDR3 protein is CASSEAHVGYYEQYF. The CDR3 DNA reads TGTGCCAGCAGTGAAGCGCACGTCGGCTACTACGAGCAGTACTTC.

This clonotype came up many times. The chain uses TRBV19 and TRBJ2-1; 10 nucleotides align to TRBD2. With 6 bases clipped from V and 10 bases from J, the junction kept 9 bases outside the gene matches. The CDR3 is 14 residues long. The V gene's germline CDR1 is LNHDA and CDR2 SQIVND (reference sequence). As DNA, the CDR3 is TGTGCCAGTAGCGAAGCGGGAGGGCCAGGGGAGCAGTTCTTC. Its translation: CASSEAGGPGEQFF.

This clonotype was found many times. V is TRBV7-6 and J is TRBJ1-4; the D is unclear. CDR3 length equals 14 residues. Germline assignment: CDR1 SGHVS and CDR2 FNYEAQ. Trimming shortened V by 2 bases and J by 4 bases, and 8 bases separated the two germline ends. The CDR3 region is CASSLNPVNEKLFF. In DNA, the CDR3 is TGTGCCAGCAGCTTAAATCCAGTTAATGAAAAACTGTTTTTT.